The 20 T cell receptor beta chains presented below share a single source sample, sequenced in a study of T cell clonotyping in hematopoietic cell transplantation. Here immunoSEQ multiplex PCR was the method, and the copy in TCRdb shows in-frame clones only, minus some. Of about 43,000 clones in the sample, less than 85% were seen once. Time point in this sample: recipient sample about 28 days before transplant, after cytoreduction. The sample here was peripheral blood mononuclear cells, taken before stem cell transplant. Source of these receptors: a man in his 60s with acute myeloid leukemia. Some clones in this sample may be carry-over from other donors' samples.

V is TRBV11-2 and J is TRBJ1-2; 7 bases are a match to TRBD1. CDR3 size: 13 residues. The germline gives CDR1 SGHAT, CDR2 FQNNGV. V shed 3 bases and J 7 bases; nucleotides not matched to a gene: 5. The CDR3 DNA reads TGTGCCAGCAGCTTTACAGGGGCTGCTGGCTACACCTTC. Protein sequence: CASSFTGAAGYTF.

CDR3 loop: CASSSRQTNTGELFF. DNA for the CDR3: TGTGCCAGCAGCTCCCGACAGACTAACACCGGGGAGCTGTTTTTT. This rearrangement joins TRBV7-2 to TRBJ2-2, with D possibly matching TRBD1 (5 bases). The CDR3 consists of 15 residues. V dropped 4 bases and J dropped 2 bases, with 11 bases sitting between them. Germline-derived CDR1 and CDR2 are SGHTA and FQGNSA. Filled out from reference TRBV7-2 and TRBJ2-2, the complete variable domain reads GAGVSQSPSNKVTEKGKDVELRCDPISGHTALYWYRQSLGQGLEFLIYFQGNSAPDKSGLPSDRFSAERTGGSVSTLTIQRTQQEDSAVYLCASSSRQTNTGELFFGEGSRLTVL.

The chain has TRBV29-1 and TRBJ2-5; D perhaps matches TRBD2 (5 bases). In germline, CDR1 is SQVTM, CDR2 ANQGSEA. The V end lost 7 bases, the J end lost 5 bases, and 17 bases lay between the germline ends. The CDR3 has 13 residues. Here the CDR3 reads CSAAGDRRETQYF. The CDR3 bases are TGCAGCGCCGCGGGCGACCGTCGGGAGACCCAGTACTTC.

The chain is built from TRBV28 and TRBJ2-1; TRBD1 aligns across 10 bases. This CDR3 is built from 15 residues. V lost 6 bases, J lost 5 bases, and 7 bases stayed unmatched. CDR1 is MDHEN, CDR2 SYDVKM, per germline. CDR3 sequence reads: CASRSTGGYNNEQFF. The CDR3 DNA is TGTGCCAGCAGGTCGACAGGGGGCTACAACAATGAGCAGTTCTTC.

The sample holds one count of this clone. The chain carries TRBV10-3 and TRBJ2-5; possible D gene TRBD2, 6 bases. Germline V lookup: CDR1 ENHRY, CDR2 SYGVKD. Trimming shortened V by 5 bases and J by 2 bases, and 15 bases separated the two germline ends. The CDR3 is made up of 15 amino acids. The CDR3 protein is CAISPPGASQETQYF. Here the CDR3 DNA reads TGTGCCATCAGTCCGCCGGGAGCGTCACAAGAGACCCAGTACTTC.

The rearrangement links TRBV14 to TRBJ1-1; D is unresolved. The CDR3 runs to 11 residues. Per germline, CDR1 SGHDN and CDR2 FVKESK. The V and J ends lost 4 bases and 5 bases respectively, with 5 bases between them. CDR3 sequence reads: CASSRTTEAFF. The CDR3 DNA reads TGTGCCAGCAGCCGAACGACTGAAGCTTTCTTT. Full variable domain (outside the CDR3, taken from reference TRBV14 and TRBJ1-1): EAGVTQFPSHSVIEKGQTVTLRCDPISGHDNLYWYRRVMGKEIKFLLHFVKESKQDESGMPNNRFLAERTGGTYSTLKVQPAELEDSGVYFCASSRTTEAFFGQGTRLTVV.

The gene calls are TRBV5-1 and TRBJ1-2, with D maybe TRBD1 (5 bases). Trimming took off 0 bases at V and 1 base at J, with 7 bases between the two ends. Germline V lookup: CDR1 SGHRS, CDR2 YFSETQ. The CDR3 covers 14 residues. Written as DNA, the CDR3 is TGCGCCAGCAGCTTGGAGGGACTTAACTATGGCTACACCTTC. Amino acids: CASSLEGLNYGYTF.

The genes are TRBV14 and TRBJ1-4, with TRBD1 as a possible D gene (6 bases). Trimming removed 0 bases from V and 3 bases from J, with 11 bases in between. The CDR3 is made up of 16 amino acids. Germline V gene data show CDR1 as SGHDN and CDR2 as FVKESK. The CDR3 is CASSQDVDSSNEKLFF. CDR3 DNA sequence: TGTGCCAGCAGCCAAGACGTGGACAGTTCTAATGAAAAACTGTTTTTT.

The gene calls are TRBV5-6 and TRBJ1-5; 7 bases line up with TRBD1. The germline gives CDR1 SGHDT, CDR2 YYEEEE. Germline trimming cut 4 bases from V and 5 bases from J; bases unmatched to any gene: 9. The CDR3 runs to 15 residues. The CDR3 nucleotides are TGTGCCAGCAGCGAACAGGGGCGAGGGTATCAGCCCCAGCATTTT. Its protein is CASSEQGRGYQPQHF.

The chain links TRBV7-3 to TRBJ2-3; D is perhaps TRBD2 (5 bases). Germline CDR1 reads SGHTA; CDR2 reads FQGTGA. The CDR3 length is 15 residues. Between the trimmed V and J ends, which lost 2 bases and 1 base, there was a span of 10 bases. CDR3 coding DNA: TGTGCCAGCAGCTTACAAGCGGCCCGCACAGATACGCAGTATTTT. It translates to CASSLQAARTDTQYF.

CDR3 amino acids: CTSSQASGKCHEQYF. The DNA for the CDR3 is TGCACCAGCAGCCAAGCTAGCGGTAAGTGCCACGAGCAGTACTTC. The chain has TRBV1 and TRBJ2-7; no DNA check was done on the table's D call, TRBD2. TRBV1 is a recognized pseudogene. This CDR3 spans 15 amino acids.

V is TRBV28 and J is TRBJ1-2; D is unresolved. The ends were cut back, 3 bases at V and 6 bases at J, with 14 bases in the middle. The V gene's germline CDR1 is MDHEN and CDR2 SYDVKM. The CDR3 is made up of 14 amino acids. CDR3 nucleotides: TGTGCCAGCAGTTTCTCTACCGCCCGGAATGGCTACACCTTC. It is translated as CASSFSTARNGYTF.

In its sample, this clone was seen a few times. V gene TRBV7-6 combines with J gene TRBJ1-1, with D unresolved. The CDR3 is made up of 13 amino acids. V lost 5 bases, J lost 2 bases, and 9 bases lay in between. Germline V lookup: CDR1 SGHVS, CDR2 FNYEAQ. The CDR3 loop is CASSGLQNTEAFF. The CDR3 DNA sequence: TGTGCCAGCAGCGGCCTTCAAAACACTGAAGCTTTCTTT. The complete variable domain, with remaining parts taken from reference TRBV7-6 and TRBJ1-1, reads GAGVSQSPRYKVTKRGQDVALRCDPISGHVSLYWYRQALGQGPEFLTYFNYEAQQDKSGLPNDRFSAERPEGSISTLTIQRTEQRDSAMYRCASSGLQNTEAFFGQGTRLTVV.

As regards this clone: At one end, the junction sequence differs from germline, possibly due to a read error. The chain joins TRBV11-2 to TRBJ2-7; D not certain. The CDR3 consists of 14 residues. Germline CDR1 and CDR2: SGHAT and FQNNGV. CDR3 nucleotides: TGTGCCAGCAGCTTAGAAGACGGCTACTACGTGCAGTACTTC. Translated: CASSLEDGYYVQYF.

This rearrangement joins TRBV19 to TRBJ1-4; D might be TRBD1 (6 bases). Per the germline V gene, CDR1 is LNHDA and CDR2 is SQIVND (reference sequence). The CDR3 totals 17 residues. V gave up 8 bases and J gave up 7 bases, with 26 bases separating them. The CDR3 DNA reads as TGTGCCAGTTCTACTCCCGACAGGTTGAGGGTCGGTGAAAAACTGTTTTTT. Translation: CASSTPDRLRVGEKLFF. Together with reference TRBV19 and TRBJ1-4, the CDR3 gives the full variable domain: DGGITQSPKYLFRKEGQNVTLSCEQNLNHDAMYWYRQDPGQGLRLIYYSQIVNDFQKGDIAEGYSVSREKKESFPLTVTSAQKNPTAFYLCASSTPDRLRVGEKLFFGSGTQLSVL.

With respect to this clone: An end of the junction differs from the germline gene, which may be a read error. The V and J genes are TRBV19 and TRBJ1-5, with D maybe TRBD1 (6 bases). The germline V gene has CDR1 LNHDA and CDR2 SQIVND (reference sequence). The CDR3 has 14 residues. The CDR3 loop reads CASSIGGGKQPQHF. Here the CDR3 DNA reads TGTGCCAGTAGTATTGGGGGGGGCAAGCAGCCCCAGCATTTT.

The V call is TRBV7-8, the J call TRBJ2-3; TRBD2 matches at 7 bases. The germline gives CDR1 SGHVS, CDR2 FQNEAQ. The CDR3 has 18 amino acids. V trimming: 3 bases; J trimming: 5 bases; junction bases outside the gene matches: 17. The CDR3 coding sequence is TGTGCCAGCAGCTTCCCCTCTCGCTACGGGGGGAAGAGAGATACGCAGTATTTT. This translates into CASSFPSRYGGKRDTQYF. The entire variable domain, with the rest obtained from reference TRBV7-8 and TRBJ2-3, is as follows: GAGVSQSPRYKVAKRGQDVALRCDPISGHVSLFWYQQALGQGPEFLTYFQNEAQLDKSGLPSDRFFAERPEGSVSTLKIQRTQQEDSAVYLCASSFPSRYGGKRDTQYFGPGTRLTVL.

This chain connects TRBV19 to TRBJ2-7, with 7 bases identical to TRBD1. CDR3 length equals 15 residues. CDR1 and CDR2 from the germline V gene are LNHDA and SQIVND (reference sequence). V lost 5 bases and J lost 0; bases outside the gene matches: 7. The CDR3 loop reads CASSPTGPSSYEQYF. The CDR3 DNA follows: TGTGCCAGTAGTCCGACAGGGCCCAGCTCCTACGAGCAGTACTTC.

This sequence joins TRBV9 and TRBJ2-3; 9 bases agree with TRBD2. CDR3 length equals 16 residues. The junction had 6 bases not matched to a gene; V was cut back by 3 bases and J by 1 base. Germline V gene lookup returns CDR1 SGDLS and CDR2 YYNGEE. The chain's CDR3 is CASSERLAEGTDTQYF. The CDR3 bases are TGTGCCAGCAGCGAGAGACTAGCGGAGGGCACAGATACGCAGTATTTT.

The chain joins TRBV2 to TRBJ1-5, with 7 bases lining up with TRBD1. Germline trimming cut 6 bases from V and 1 base from J; bases unmatched to any gene: 6. The CDR3 is 15 amino acids. Germline CDR1 is SNHLY and CDR2 is FYNNEI. CDR3 sequence reads: CASSEYRGSNQPQHF. CDR3 DNA: TGTGCCAGCAGCGAATACAGGGGAAGCAATCAGCCCCAGCATTTT.